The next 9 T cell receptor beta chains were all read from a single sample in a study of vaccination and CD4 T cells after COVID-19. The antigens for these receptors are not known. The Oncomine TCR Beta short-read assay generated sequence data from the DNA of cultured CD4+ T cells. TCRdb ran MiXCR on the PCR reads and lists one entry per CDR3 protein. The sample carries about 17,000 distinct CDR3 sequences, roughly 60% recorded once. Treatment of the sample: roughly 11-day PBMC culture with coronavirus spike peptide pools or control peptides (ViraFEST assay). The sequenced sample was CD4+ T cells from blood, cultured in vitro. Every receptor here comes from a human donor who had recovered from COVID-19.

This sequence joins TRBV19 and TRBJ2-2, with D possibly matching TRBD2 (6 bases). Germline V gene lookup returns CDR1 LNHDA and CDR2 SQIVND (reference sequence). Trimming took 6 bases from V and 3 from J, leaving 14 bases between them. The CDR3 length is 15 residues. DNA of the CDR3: TGTGCCAGTAGAACCCGGGGACTGGACACCGGGGAGCTGTTTTTT. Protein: CASRTRGLDTGELFF.

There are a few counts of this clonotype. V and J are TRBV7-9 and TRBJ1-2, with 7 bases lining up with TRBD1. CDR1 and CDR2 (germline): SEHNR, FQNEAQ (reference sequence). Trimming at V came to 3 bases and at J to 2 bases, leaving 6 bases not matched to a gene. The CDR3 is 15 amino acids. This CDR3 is CASSFAGTANYGYTF. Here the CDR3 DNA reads TGTGCCAGCAGCTTTGCCGGGACAGCAAACTATGGCTACACCTTC.

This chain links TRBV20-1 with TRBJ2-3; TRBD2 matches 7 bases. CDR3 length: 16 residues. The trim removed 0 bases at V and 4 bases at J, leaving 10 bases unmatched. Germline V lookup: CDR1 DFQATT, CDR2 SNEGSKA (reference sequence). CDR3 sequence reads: CSARDRRTSGSDTQYF. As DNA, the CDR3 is TGCAGTGCTAGAGATCGTAGGACTAGTGGGTCAGATACGCAGTATTTT.

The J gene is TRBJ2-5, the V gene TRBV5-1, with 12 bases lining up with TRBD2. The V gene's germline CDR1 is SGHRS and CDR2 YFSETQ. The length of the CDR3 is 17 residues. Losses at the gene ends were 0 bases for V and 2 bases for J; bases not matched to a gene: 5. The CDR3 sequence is CASSLGTSGNLQETQYF. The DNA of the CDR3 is TGCGCCAGCAGCTTGGGGACTAGCGGGAACCTTCAAGAGACCCAGTACTTC.

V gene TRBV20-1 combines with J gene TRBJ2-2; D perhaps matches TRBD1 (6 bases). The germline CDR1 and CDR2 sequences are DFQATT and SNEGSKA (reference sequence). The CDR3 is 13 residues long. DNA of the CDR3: TGCGCCCTGGGGGCGACGAACACCGGGGAGCTGTTTTTT. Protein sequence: CALGATNTGELFF.

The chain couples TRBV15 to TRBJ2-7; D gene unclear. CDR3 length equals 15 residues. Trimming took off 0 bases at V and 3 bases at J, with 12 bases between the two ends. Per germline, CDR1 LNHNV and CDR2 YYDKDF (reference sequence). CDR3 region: CATSRDRPTHYEQYF. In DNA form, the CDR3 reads TGTGCCACCAGCAGAGATCGGCCCACCCACTACGAGCAGTACTTC.

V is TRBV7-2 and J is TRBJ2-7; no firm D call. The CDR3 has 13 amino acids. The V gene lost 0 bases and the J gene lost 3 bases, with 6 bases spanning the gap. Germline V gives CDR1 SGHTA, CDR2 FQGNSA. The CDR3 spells CASSLAVYYEQYF. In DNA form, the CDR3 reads TGTGCCAGCAGCTTAGCTGTCTACTACGAGCAGTACTTC.

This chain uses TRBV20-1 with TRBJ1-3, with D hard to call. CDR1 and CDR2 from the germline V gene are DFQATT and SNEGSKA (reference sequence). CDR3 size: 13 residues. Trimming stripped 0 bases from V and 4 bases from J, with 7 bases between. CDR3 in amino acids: CSARERAGNTIYF. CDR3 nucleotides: TGCAGTGCTAGAGAGAGGGCAGGAAACACCATATATTTT.

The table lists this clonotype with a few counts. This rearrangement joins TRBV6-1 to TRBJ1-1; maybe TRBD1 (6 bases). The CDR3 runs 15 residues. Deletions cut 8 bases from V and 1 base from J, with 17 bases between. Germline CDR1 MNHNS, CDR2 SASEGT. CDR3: CASVGHQTGNTEAFF. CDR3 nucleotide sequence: TGTGCCAGCGTAGGCCACCAGACAGGGAACACTGAAGCTTTCTTT.